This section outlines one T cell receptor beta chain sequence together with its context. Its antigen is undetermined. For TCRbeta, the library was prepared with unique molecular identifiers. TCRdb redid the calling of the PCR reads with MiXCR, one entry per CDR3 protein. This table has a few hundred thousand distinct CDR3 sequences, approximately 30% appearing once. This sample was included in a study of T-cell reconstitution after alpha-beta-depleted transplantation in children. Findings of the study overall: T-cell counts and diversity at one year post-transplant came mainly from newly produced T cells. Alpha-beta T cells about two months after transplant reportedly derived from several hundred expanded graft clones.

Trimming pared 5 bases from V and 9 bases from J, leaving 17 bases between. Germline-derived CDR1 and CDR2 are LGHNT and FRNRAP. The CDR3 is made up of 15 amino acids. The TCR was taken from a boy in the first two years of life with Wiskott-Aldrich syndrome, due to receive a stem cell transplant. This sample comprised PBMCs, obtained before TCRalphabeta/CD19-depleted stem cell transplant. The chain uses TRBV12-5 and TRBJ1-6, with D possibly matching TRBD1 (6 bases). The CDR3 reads CASGTQQGSGSPLHF. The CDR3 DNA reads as TGTGCTAGTGGTACCCAACAGGGAAGTGGTTCACCCCTCCACTTT.